This T cell receptor beta chain is drawn from a study of T cells in Graves' hyperthyroidism and ophthalmopathy. Study-wide findings and caveats: A model of 13 V-J features distinguished ophthalmopathy from stable hyperthyroidism.

Amplification of TCR beta CDR3 regions was performed using RNA transcripts as template. TCR CDR3 regions were first amplified by RT-PCR with HTBI primers. TCRdb re-derived calls from the multiplex PCR reads in MiXCR, one entry per CDR3 protein. The sample carries almost 600,000 distinct CDR3 sequences, about 43% recorded once. With respect to this clonotype: Antigen unknown.

V gave up 5 bases and J gave up 3 bases; unmatched junction bases: 9. The CDR3 length is 16 residues. CDR1 MNHEY and CDR2 SMNVEV come from the germline V gene (reference sequence). In patients aged 18 to 65, hyperthyroidism was newly diagnosed, with duration under 2 months. This chain connects TRBV27 to TRBJ2-2, with 7 positions matching TRBD2. The sequence came from a woman aged 18 to 35 with Graves' hyperthyroidism. Input material: peripheral blood or thyroid tissue (not recorded which). CDR3 sequence reads: CASSPLREFDTGELFF. CDR3 sequence (DNA): TGTGCCAGCAGTCCCCTGCGGGAGTTCGACACCGGGGAGCTGTTTTTT.